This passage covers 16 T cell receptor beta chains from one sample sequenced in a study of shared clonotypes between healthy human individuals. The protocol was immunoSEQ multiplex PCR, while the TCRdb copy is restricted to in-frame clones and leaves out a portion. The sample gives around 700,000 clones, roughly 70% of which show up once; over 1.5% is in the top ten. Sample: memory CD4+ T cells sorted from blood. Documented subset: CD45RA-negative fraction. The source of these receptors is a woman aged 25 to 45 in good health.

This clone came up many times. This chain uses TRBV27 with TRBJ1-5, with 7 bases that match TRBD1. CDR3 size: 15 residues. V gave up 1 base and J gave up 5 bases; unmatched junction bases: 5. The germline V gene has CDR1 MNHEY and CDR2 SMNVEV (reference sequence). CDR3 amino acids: CASSLFGTADQPQHF. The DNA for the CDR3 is TGTGCCAGCAGTTTATTTGGGACAGCTGATCAGCCCCAGCATTTT.

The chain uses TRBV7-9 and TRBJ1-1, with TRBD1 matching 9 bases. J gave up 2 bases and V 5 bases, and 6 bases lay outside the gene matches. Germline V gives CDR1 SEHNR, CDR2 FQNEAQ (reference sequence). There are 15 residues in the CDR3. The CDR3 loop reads CASSPRDRDNTEAFF. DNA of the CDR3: TGTGCCAGCAGCCCTCGGGACAGGGACAACACTGAAGCTTTCTTT.

CDR3 region: CAWSGANQETQYF. CDR3 nucleotides: TGTGCCTGGAGTGGGGCTAACCAAGAGACCCAGTACTTC. This chain links TRBV30 with TRBJ2-5; no reliable D call. CDR3 length: 13 residues. The germline V and J ends were trimmed by 1 base and 0 bases, with 6 bases remaining between them. Germline CDR1 is GTSNPN and CDR2 is SVGIG (reference sequence). Complete variable domain (other parts from reference TRBV30 and TRBJ2-5): SQTIHQWPATLVQPVGSPLSLECTVEGTSNPNLYWYRQAAGRGLQLLFYSVGIGQISSEVPQNLSASRPQDRQFILSSKKLLLSDSGFYLCAWSGANQETQYFGPGTRLLVL.

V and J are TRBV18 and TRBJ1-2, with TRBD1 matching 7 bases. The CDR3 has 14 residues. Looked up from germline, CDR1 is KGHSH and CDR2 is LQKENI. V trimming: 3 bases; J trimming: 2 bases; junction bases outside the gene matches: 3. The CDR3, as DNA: TGTGCCAGCTCACCGGGACAGACGAACTATGGCTACACCTTC. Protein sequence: CASSPGQTNYGYTF.

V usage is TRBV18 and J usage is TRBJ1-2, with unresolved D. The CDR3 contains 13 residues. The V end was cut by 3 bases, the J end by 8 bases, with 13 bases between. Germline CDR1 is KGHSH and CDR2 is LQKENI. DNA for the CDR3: TGTGCCAGCTCACCTTCCGACCAAAGGGGCTACACCTTC. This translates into CASSPSDQRGYTF.

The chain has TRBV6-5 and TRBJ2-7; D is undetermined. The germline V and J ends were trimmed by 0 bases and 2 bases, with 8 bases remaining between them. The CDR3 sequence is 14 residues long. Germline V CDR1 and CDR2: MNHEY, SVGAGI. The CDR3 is CASSYSAGPYEQYF. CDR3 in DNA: TGTGCCAGCAGTTACTCAGCTGGCCCCTACGAGCAGTACTTC.

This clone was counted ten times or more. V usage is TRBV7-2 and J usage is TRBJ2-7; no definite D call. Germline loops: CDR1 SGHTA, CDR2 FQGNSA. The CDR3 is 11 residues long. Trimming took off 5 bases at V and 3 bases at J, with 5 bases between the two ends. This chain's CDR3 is CASSLHYEQYF. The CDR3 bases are TGTGCCAGCAGCCTACACTACGAGCAGTACTTC.

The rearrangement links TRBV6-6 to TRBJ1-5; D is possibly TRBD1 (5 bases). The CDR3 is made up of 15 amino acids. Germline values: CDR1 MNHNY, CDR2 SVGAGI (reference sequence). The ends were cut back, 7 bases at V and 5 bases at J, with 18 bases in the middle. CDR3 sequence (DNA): TGTGCCAGCAAAAAAGGGGATACGGGGGATCAGCCCCAGCATTTT. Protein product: CASKKGDTGDQPQHF.

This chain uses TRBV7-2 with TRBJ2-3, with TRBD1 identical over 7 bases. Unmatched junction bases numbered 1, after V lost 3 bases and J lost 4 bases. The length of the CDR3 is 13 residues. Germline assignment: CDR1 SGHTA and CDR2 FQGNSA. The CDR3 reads CASSFRGPDTQYF. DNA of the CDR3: TGTGCCAGCAGCTTTAGGGGGCCAGATACGCAGTATTTT.

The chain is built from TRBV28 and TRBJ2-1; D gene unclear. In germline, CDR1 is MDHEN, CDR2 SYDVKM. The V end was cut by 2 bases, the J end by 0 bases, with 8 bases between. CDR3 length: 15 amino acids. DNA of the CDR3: TGTGCCAGCAGTTTAGCATCCCCCTCCTACAATGAGCAGTTCTTC. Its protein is CASSLASPSYNEQFF.

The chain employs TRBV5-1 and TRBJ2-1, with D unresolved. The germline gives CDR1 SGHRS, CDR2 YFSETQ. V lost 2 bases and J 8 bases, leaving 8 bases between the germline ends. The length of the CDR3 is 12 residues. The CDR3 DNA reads TGCGCCAGCAGCTTCGTAGGACATGAGCAGTTCTTC. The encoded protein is CASSFVGHEQFF.

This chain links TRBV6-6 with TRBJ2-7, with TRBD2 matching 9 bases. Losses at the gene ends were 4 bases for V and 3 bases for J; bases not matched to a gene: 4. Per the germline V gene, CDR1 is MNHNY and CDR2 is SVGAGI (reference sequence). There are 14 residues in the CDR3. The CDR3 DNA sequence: TGTGCCAGCAGTTTATTTAGCGGGAGCTACGAGCAGTACTTC. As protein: CASSLFSGSYEQYF.

CDR3 sequence: CASSWDRENYGYTF. DNA for the CDR3: TGTGCCAGCAGTTGGGACAGGGAGAACTATGGCTACACCTTC. This sequence joins TRBV28 and TRBJ1-2; 9 bases are shared with TRBD1. The CDR3 is 14 residues long. Trimming at V came to 4 bases and at J to 2 bases, leaving 2 bases not matched to a gene. Germline loops: CDR1 MDHEN, CDR2 SYDVKM.

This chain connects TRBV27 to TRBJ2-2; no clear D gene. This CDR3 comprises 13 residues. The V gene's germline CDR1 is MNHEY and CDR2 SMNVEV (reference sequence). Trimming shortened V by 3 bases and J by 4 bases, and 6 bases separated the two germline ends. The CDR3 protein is CASSFHGTGELFF. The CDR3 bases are TGTGCCAGCAGTTTCCATGGCACCGGGGAGCTGTTTTTT.

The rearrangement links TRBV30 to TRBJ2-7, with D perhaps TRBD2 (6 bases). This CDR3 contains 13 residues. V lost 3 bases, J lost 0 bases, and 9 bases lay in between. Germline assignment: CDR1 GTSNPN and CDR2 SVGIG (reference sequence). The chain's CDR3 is CAWRATSSYEQYF. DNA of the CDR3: TGTGCCTGGAGAGCGACTAGCTCCTACGAGCAGTACTTC.

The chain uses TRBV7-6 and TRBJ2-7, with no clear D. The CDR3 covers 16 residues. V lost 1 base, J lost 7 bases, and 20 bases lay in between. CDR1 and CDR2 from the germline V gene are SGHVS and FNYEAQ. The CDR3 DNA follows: TGTGCCAGCAGCTTAGGTCCCCCCCAAGAAGGTGAGGAGCAGTACTTC. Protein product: CASSLGPPQEGEEQYF.